The clone carrying this T cell receptor beta chain was found a few times. Its antigen remains unknown. The junction departs from the called germline gene at one end, perhaps through a read error. TCR sequencing used cDNA made by reverse transcription of extracted RNA. Using immunoSEQ multiplex PCR, the repertoire was profiled, and TCRdb retains in-frame clones only, with some absent. The sample has roughly 110,000 clones; 65% to 85% are singletons. The data were taken from a study of CD8+ T cells in alopecia areata. Overall study context: Treated patients were dosed with oral tofacitinib, taking 5 to 10 mg twice daily. Study-level points and caveats: Scalp clonality and expanded CD8+ clones among the top 100 were significantly decreased by tofacitinib. A large proportion of expanded lesional clones were detected persisting in scalp and blood during tofacitinib. The study found higher clonality in lesional than normal scalp, especially in alopecia totalis/universalis.

Described treatment: oral pan-JAK inhibitor, 5-10 mg twice daily. This CDR3 contains 13 residues. Per the germline V gene, CDR1 is SSHAT and CDR2 is FNYEAQ (reference sequence). The specimen comprised CD8+ T cells sorted from blood, sampled at week 24, from a patient treated with tofacitinib. The source is a human donor with alopecia areata. This rearrangement joins TRBV7-7 to TRBJ2-7; D remains unclear. The CDR3 region has the DNA TGTGCTAGCAGCTTAGCTGACACCTACGAGCAGTACTTC. This gives the protein CASSLADTYEQYF.